This T cell receptor beta chain was identified during a study of regulatory T cells in long-lasting Graves disease. Broader study findings: With 2,741 shared public clonotypes, persistent patients exceeded new patients, who shared 966.

TCR beta libraries were built with iRepertoire HTBI primers and Arm-PCR of CDR3 regions. TCRdb ran MiXCR on the multiplex PCR reads and lists one entry per CDR3 protein. The sample consists of 530,000 or so distinct CDR3 sequences, about 14% of them appearing once. Stated time point: newly diagnosed GD, antithyroid drugs for less than 3 months. RNA isolated from PBMCs was used to make the TCR library. V shed 4 bases, J shed 2 bases, and the junction held 12 bases outside the gene matches. The CDR3 extends over 17 amino acids. Germline CDR1 and CDR2: WSHSY and SAAADI. This clonotype has ten or more counts. Its antigen is unknown. In addition, the sample was reused for a study of T cells in Graves' hyperthyroidism and ophthalmopathy. According to that study: HTBI primers were the set used in a first-round RT-PCR of the TCR CDR3.

This TCR came from a man younger than 40 with Graves disease. This chain uses TRBV10-2 with TRBJ2-7; 9 nucleotides agree with TRBD2. This material consisted of peripheral blood mononuclear cells (PBMCs), taken at new diagnosis, from a patient treated with antithyroid drugs. CDR3 in amino acids: CASSAGVSGSITYEQYF. In DNA, the CDR3 is TGCGCCAGCAGTGCAGGGGTTAGCGGGAGTATTACCTACGAGCAGTACTTC.